This TCR beta chain was captured in a study of vaccination and CD4 T cells after COVID-19 (dated by TCRdb to between 2021 and 2023). Looking at the study overall: Every convalescent patient had a positive nasal swab PCR test for SARS-CoV-2, with mild disease in roughly nine patients and severe disease in one. In ten to eleven COVID-19 convalescent patients and several infection-naive healthy vaccine recipients, the spike-specific CD4+ TCR repertoire before mRNA vaccination was compared with the repertoire after mRNA vaccination. Two doses of either the Pfizer-BioNTech BNT162b2 vaccine (n=8) or the Moderna mRNA-1273 vaccine (n=2) were administered to participants. Control cultures received a CEFX viral epitope pool as the positive control, an HIV-1 Nef peptide pool as the negative control, or no peptide. The convalescent cohort comprised six males and four females, including two Hispanic individuals, seven Caucasians, two Asians and one multiracial person. Post-vaccine blood samples were collected a median of 72 days after the second vaccine dose, ranging from roughly 14 to 241 days. Culture stimuli were overlapping spike peptide pools from SARS-CoV-2 and from the common cold coronaviruses HCoV-NL63, HCoV-OC43 and HCoV-229E. Post-COVID blood samples from convalescent patients were collected a median of approximately 100 days after diagnosis, with a range of roughly 35 to 161 days.

A word on this clonotype: Which antigen it targets is not known. One base away there is no much larger clone; base qualities are not given.

The library was generated by PCR. DNA from cultured CD4+ T cells was subjected to TCR sequencing with the Oncomine TCR Beta short-read assay at the Johns Hopkins FTIC core. The QIAamp micro DNA kit was used to extract genomic DNA from the cultured CD4+ T cells. The Oncomine TCR Beta libraries from cultured CD4+ T cells were pooled using unique dual indexes and then sequenced on an Illumina iSeq 100. From the authors' description of their analysis: Non-productive sequences were removed, and CDR3s not starting with C, not ending with F or W, or shorter than 7 amino acids were discarded. The MANAFEST web application identified antigen-specific clonotypes by comparing peptide-stimulated wells against reference wells and other culture wells. For a clone to be called positive, the clone needed an FDR below 0.05, an odds ratio above 5, and a productive frequency above 0.1% in at least two of three replicate wells. A clonotype was classed as cross-reactive if the clonotype showed significant expansion both in SARS-CoV-2 spike wells and in at least one common cold coronavirus spike condition. CDR3 homology was assessed with Levenshtein distances (stringdist) and unrooted phylogenetic trees (ape) in R version 3.6.1. TCRdb reprocessing: public reads trimmed at Q25 with fastp, clones called with MiXCR, in-frame beta chains kept. Here each entry gathers all rows of one CDR3 protein and keeps the most common genes and DNA. In this record, the V and J calls reflect TCRdb's handling and not the investigators' own analysis. Here the sample has 15,000 to 20,000 distinct CDR3 sequences; around 32% occur a single time. The leading ten clones occupy about 15% of the sample.

General study outcomes and caveats: Although the median number of SARS-CoV-2-reactive clonotypes went up from roughly 20 after infection to some 37 after vaccination, the increase was not significant. Of the vaccine-specific clones found in convalescent patients, nearly all (304 of 307) were mono-reactive for SARS-CoV-2 spike instead of being cross-reactive with common cold coronaviruses. Among the post-vaccine SARS-CoV-2-reactive clones in convalescent patients, a median 86.3% showed up only after vaccination, which suggests vaccine-specific priming. Relatively few convalescent patients were included in the study, and early timepoints after natural infection were not analyzed.

The label giving this sample's treatment or condition can be read as: roughly ten-day PBMC culture with coronavirus spike peptide pools or control peptides (ViraFEST assay). The ViraFEST assay was used in the study, in which antigen-specific T cells were expanded with peptide pools and expanded clonotypes were subsequently identified by TCR sequencing. The convalescent patients' positive SARS-CoV-2 PCR tests were from March to December 2020, which was before the Alpha, Beta and Delta variants emerged in the United States. PBMCs were cultured at around 2 million per well in IMDM supplemented with approximately 5% human AB serum and about 9.5 IU/ml IL-2, with about 11 ug/ml peptide pools added. Half of the culture medium was replaced with fresh IL-2-containing medium on days 3 and 7. CD4+ T cells were isolated after around 11 days of culture through negative selection using the EasySep CD4+ T cell isolation kit. Ficoll-Paque Plus gradient centrifugation was used to isolate PBMCs from whole blood, and the isolated PBMCs were then either used fresh or cryopreserved at -140C. Culture conditions were generally each tested in triplicate wells.

Reading from cysteine to phenylalanine, the CDR3 counts 14 amino acids. The retained sequence is limited to the CDR3, 42 bases, with the frame set at the first base. CDR1 and CDR2, looked up from the germline V gene, are SNHLY and FYNNEI. V gives up 0 bases and J gives up 8 bases, and the segment between their germline ends measures 13 bases. Sequenced: cultured CD4+ T cells from blood. This sequence originates from a human donor with COVID-19. The chain is assembled from TRBV2 and TRBJ1-2; the D region possibly corresponds to TRBD1 (5 bases align). The CDR3 reads CASSEAVSGAGYTF. The DNA reads TGTGCCAGCAGTGAAGCAGTCTCTGGGGCCGGCTACACCTTC. Reference TRBV2 and TRBJ1-2 genes cover what lies past the CDR3, so the full variable domain is EPEVTQTPSHQVTQMGQEVILRCVPISNHLYFYWYRQILGQKVEFLVSFYNNEISEKSEIFDDQFSVERPDGSNFTLKIRSTKLEDSAMYFCASSEAVSGAGYTFGSGTRLTVV.